This TCR beta chain stems from a study of cytomegalovirus exposure and HLA in healthy donors. CDR3 length equals 13 residues. Germline V gene data show CDR1 as MNHNS and CDR2 as SASEGT. V shed 4 bases, J shed 9 bases, and the junction held 7 bases outside the gene matches. Clones were sequenced by immunoSEQ multiplex PCR, and TCRdb holds only the in-frame ones, with some missing. The repertoire consists of a few hundred thousand clones, with 88% occurring once and the leading ten covering roughly 0.96%. Sequencing was performed on PBMCs. This chain links TRBV6-1 with TRBJ2-5, with 8 bases lining up with TRBD2. This clonotype originated in a young man in good health and CMV-seronegative. The CDR3 region is CASSAVSGVAQYF. CDR3 sequence (DNA): TGTGCCAGCAGTGCCGTTAGCGGGGTTGCCCAGTACTTC.